The clone carrying this TCR beta chain was recorded once. These data belong to a study of blood T cell repertoires in COVID-19. In the study overall: The study drew acute and convalescent COVID-19 samples from the United States, Italy and Spain. Sources were T cells, B-cell-depleted T cells, or PBMCs; the material itself was cDNA or gDNA.

How the authors handled the data: Counts of nucleated cells, estimated from reference gene primer amplification, were obtained. Libraries were prepared by immunoSEQ multiplex PCR; TCRdb keeps only in-frame clonotypes and omits some of them. That table is the source of V, J and clone size, and D and trimming were worked out from the DNA. This table has about 100,000 clones, about 88% appearing once. The CDR3 is 15 amino acids. The germline gives CDR1 LNHDA, CDR2 SQIVND (reference sequence). Between the trimmed V and J ends, which lost 7 bases and 0 bases, there was a span of 15 bases. V is TRBV19 and J is TRBJ1-2; maybe TRBD1 (5 bases). Input material: peripheral blood. The receptor comes from a woman aged 80 or over with acute or convalescent COVID-19. Here the CDR3 DNA reads TGTGCCAGTAACCTGGACACGAAAGCTAACTATGGCTACACCTTC. Protein sequence: CASNLDTKANYGYTF.